This T cell receptor beta chain was profiled in a study of T cell changes during pregnancy in multiple sclerosis. Produced via immunoSEQ multiplex PCR; TCRdb's table is partial and in-frame only. The sample yields about 100,000 clones, 94% seen once. J lost 3 bases, V lost 5 bases, and 8 bases had no gene match. CDR3 length: 15 residues. In germline, CDR1 is SGHVS, CDR2 FNYEAQ. This chain uses TRBV7-6 with TRBJ1-2; 8 nucleotides align to TRBD1. Sequencing was performed on peripheral blood, taken before pregnancy. The sequence derives from a female donor with multiple sclerosis, enrolled in a pregnancy study. The CDR3 nucleotides are TGTGCCAGCAGCCCTCGGACAGGGAAGGACTATGGCTACACCTTC. It is translated as CASSPRTGKDYGYTF.